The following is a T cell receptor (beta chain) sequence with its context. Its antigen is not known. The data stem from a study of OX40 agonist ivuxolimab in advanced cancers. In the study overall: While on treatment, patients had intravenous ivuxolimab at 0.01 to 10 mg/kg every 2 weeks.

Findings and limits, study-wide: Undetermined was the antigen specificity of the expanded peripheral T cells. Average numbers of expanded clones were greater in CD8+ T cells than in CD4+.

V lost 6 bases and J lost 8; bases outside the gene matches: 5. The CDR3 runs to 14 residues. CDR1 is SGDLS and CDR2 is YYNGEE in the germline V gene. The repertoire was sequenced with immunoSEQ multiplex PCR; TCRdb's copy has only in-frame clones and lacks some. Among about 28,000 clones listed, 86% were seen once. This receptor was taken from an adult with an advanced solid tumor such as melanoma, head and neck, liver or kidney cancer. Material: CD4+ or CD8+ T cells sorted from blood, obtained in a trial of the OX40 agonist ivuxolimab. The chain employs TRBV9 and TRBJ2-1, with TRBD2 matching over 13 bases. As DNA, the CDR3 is TGTGCCAGCACCGGGACTAGCGGGGCCGATGAGCAGTTCTTC. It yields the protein CASTGTSGADEQFF.